This TCR beta chain was recorded in a study of T cells in Graves' hyperthyroidism and ophthalmopathy. Findings and limits, study-wide: Most expanded thyroid clonotypes above 0.001 recurred in blood.

This CDR3 comprises 15 residues. Germline values: CDR1 DFQATT, CDR2 SNEGSKA (reference sequence). The junction had 15 bases not matched to a gene; V was cut back by 6 bases and J by 10 bases. The study included ophthalmopathy patients with Clinical Activity Score at least 3, NOSPECS grade at least 4 and duration under 3 months. Exclusion of a patient resulted from uncontrolled infection, other autoimmune disease, pregnancy or lactation. Comment on this clonotype: No antigen is known for it.

Amplified TCR beta CDR3 regions derived from RNA transcripts. Carried out on the TCR CDR3, a first-round RT-PCR used the HTBI primer set. TCRdb recomputed calls from the multiplex PCR reads with MiXCR, one row per CDR3 protein. The sample consists of over 450,000 distinct CDR3 sequences, roughly 15% of them appearing once. Specimen: blood. The genes are TRBV20-1 and TRBJ2-4, with TRBD1 identical over 10 bases. This receptor was taken from a woman between 18 and 30 years old with Graves' ophthalmopathy. The CDR3 region is CSASDPGQGSEIQYF. The DNA for the CDR3 is TGCAGTGCCTCAGACCCGGGACAGGGGAGCGAAATTCAGTACTTC.